The 32 T cell receptor beta chains given below trace back to one sample, sequenced in a study of cytomegalovirus exposure and HLA in healthy donors. The PCR employed 60 Vbeta primers together with 13 Jbeta primers. The repertoire was sequenced with immunoSEQ multiplex PCR; TCRdb's copy has only in-frame clones and lacks some. The profile shows around 99,000 clones, over 70% of them singletons. The sequenced material came from PBMCs. These receptors all come from a man aged 50 to 59 in good health and CMV-seropositive.

J is TRBJ1-5 and V is TRBV19; D is ambiguous. Germline V CDR1 and CDR2: LNHDA, SQIVND (reference sequence). Deletions cut 1 base from V and 5 bases from J, with 12 bases between. CDR3 length equals 15 residues. The CDR3 DNA reads TGTGCCAGTAGTATAGCCCCGGGAGTCTATCAGCCCCAGCATTTT. Residues: CASSIAPGVYQPQHF. The full variable domain, completed using reference TRBV19 and TRBJ1-5, is DGGITQSPKYLFRKEGQNVTLSCEQNLNHDAMYWYRQDPGQGLRLIYYSQIVNDFQKGDIAEGYSVSREKKESFPLTVTSAQKNPTAFYLCASSIAPGVYQPQHFGDGTRLSIL.

The V gene is TRBV27, the J gene TRBJ2-2, with 8 bases lining up with TRBD1. This CDR3 region has 15 residues. The V and J ends lost 2 bases and 5 bases, in that order; junction bases with no gene match: 4. Germline V gene data show CDR1 as MNHEY and CDR2 as SMNVEV (reference sequence). The CDR3 is CASSLQGARTGELFF. CDR3 DNA: TGTGCCAGCAGTTTACAGGGGGCGCGGACCGGGGAGCTGTTTTTT.

A remark on this clone: Germline is not matched at one junction end, which may reflect a read error. The rearrangement links TRBV4-1 to TRBJ1-5, with TRBD1 as a possible D gene (6 bases). CDR1 is MGHRA and CDR2 is YSYEKL in the germline V gene. The CDR3 is 16 amino acids. The CDR3 here is CASSPETQGSNQPQNF. The CDR3 DNA reads as TGCGCCAGCAGCCCCGAGACACAGGGTAGCAATCAGCCCCAGAATTTT.

The chain links TRBV5-1 to TRBJ2-3, with a tentative D call TRBD1 (5 bases). The CDR3 sequence is 16 residues long. CDR1 and CDR2 from the germline V gene are SGHRS and YFSETQ. Trimming took off 2 bases at V and 3 bases at J, with 16 bases between the two ends. The CDR3 spells CASSFTGSLGTDTQYF. In DNA, the CDR3 is TGCGCCAGCAGCTTTACAGGATCGCTAGGGACAGATACGCAGTATTTT.

This clone showed up just once. V gene TRBV19 combines with J gene TRBJ1-5; D unclear. Trimming took off 3 bases at V and 11 bases at J, with 14 bases between the two ends. The germline V gene has CDR1 LNHDA and CDR2 SQIVND (reference sequence). CDR3 length: 13 amino acids. The CDR3 sequence: CASSIRSGESQHF. CDR3 nucleotides: TGTGCCAGTAGTATTCGAAGCGGGGAGTCCCAGCATTTT.

The rearrangement uses TRBV7-3 and TRBJ1-1; 9 bases map to TRBD1. The CDR3 spans 16 residues. Germline-derived CDR1 and CDR2 are SGHTA and FQGTGA. V was pared by 2 bases and J by 4 bases, with 8 bases of the junction left unmatched. This CDR3 is CASSLWVTGGITEAFF. Here the CDR3 DNA reads TGTGCCAGCAGCTTATGGGTTACAGGGGGCATCACTGAAGCTTTCTTT.

The V and J genes are TRBV5-6 and TRBJ1-6; perhaps TRBD1 as D (5 bases). Per germline, CDR1 SGHDT and CDR2 YYEEEE. The length of the CDR3 is 17 residues. The germline V and J ends were trimmed by 2 bases and 1 base, with 13 bases remaining between them. The CDR3 DNA sequence: TGTGCCAGCAGCTTTCGTGGGACTAGTTCCTATAATTCACCCCTCCACTTT. This codes for CASSFRGTSSYNSPLHF.

The rearrangement joins TRBV7-2 to TRBJ2-1; 12 positions agree with TRBD2. The CDR3 sequence is 16 residues long. V was pared by 5 bases and J by 10 bases, with 12 bases of the junction left unmatched. Germline values: CDR1 SGHTA, CDR2 FQGNSA. CDR3 in DNA: TGTGCCAGCAGCCCCCTCAATCTAGCGGGGGGGGGCGAGCAGTTCTTC. Its protein is CASSPLNLAGGGEQFF. The full variable domain, with the rest looked up from reference TRBV7-2 and TRBJ2-1, is GAGVSQSPSNKVTEKGKDVELRCDPISGHTALYWYRQSLGQGLEFLIYFQGNSAPDKSGLPSDRFSAERTGGSVSTLTIQRTQQEDSAVYLCASSPLNLAGGGEQFFGPGTRLTVL.

Details on this clone: The junction departs from the called germline gene at one end, perhaps through a read error. V gene TRBV7-9 combines with J gene TRBJ1-6, with 9 bases fitting TRBD1. The germline V gene encodes CDR1 SEHNR and CDR2 FQNEAQ (reference sequence). The CDR3 length is 10 residues. The CDR3, as DNA: TGTGCCAGCAGCTCCGGGACAGGGCGCTTT. Translation: CASSSGTGRF. Drawing the rest from reference TRBV7-9 and TRBJ1-6, the complete variable domain is DTGVSQNPRHKITKRGQNVTFRCDPISEHNRLYWYRQTLGQGPEFLTYFQNEAQLEKSRLLSDRFSAERPKGSFSTLEIQRTEQGDSAMYLCASSSGTGRFGNGTRLTVT.

The J gene is TRBJ2-7, the V gene TRBV14, with D uncertain. This CDR3 spans 12 amino acids. V was pared by 4 bases and J by 5 bases, with 9 bases between. Germline CDR1 reads SGHDN; CDR2 reads FVKESK. The CDR3 protein is CASSLRPDEQYF. CDR3 in DNA: TGTGCCAGCAGCCTCCGCCCGGACGAGCAGTACTTC.

The V and J genes are TRBV28 and TRBJ1-6, with 7 bases fitting TRBD1. Losses at the gene ends were 6 bases for V and 6 bases for J; bases not matched to a gene: 5. The germline CDR1 and CDR2 sequences are MDHEN and SYDVKM. The CDR3 loop spans 14 amino acids. The chain's CDR3 is CASRRDSTNSPLHF. In DNA form, the CDR3 reads TGTGCCAGCAGGAGGGACAGTACTAATTCACCCCTCCACTTT.

In its sample, this clone was seen a few times. V usage is TRBV27 and J usage is TRBJ2-7; TRBD1 matches at 7 bases. The CDR3 loop spans 15 amino acids. The V segment lost 2 bases and the J segment 0 bases; nucleotides outside the gene matches: 4. CDR1 MNHEY and CDR2 SMNVEV come from the germline V gene (reference sequence). The chain's CDR3 is CASSLKRTGSYEQYF. CDR3 bases: TGTGCCAGCAGTTTAAAGAGGACAGGCTCCTACGAGCAGTACTTC.

The chain links TRBV18 to TRBJ1-5; the D gene is possibly TRBD1 (5 bases). CDR1 and CDR2 (germline): KGHSH, LQKENI. The CDR3 has 13 residues. The V end lost 3 bases, the J end lost 4 bases, and 7 bases lay between the germline ends. CDR3 residues: CASSPAGNQPQHF. The CDR3 region has the DNA TGTGCCAGCTCACCGGCAGGGAATCAGCCCCAGCATTTT.

V gene TRBV19 combines with J gene TRBJ2-1, with 7 nucleotides matching TRBD2. Germline V gene lookup returns CDR1 LNHDA and CDR2 SQIVND (reference sequence). The CDR3 sequence is 16 residues long. Trimming at V came to 3 bases and at J to 4 bases, leaving 9 bases not matched to a gene. CDR3 protein: CASSIRSGGGYNEQFF. The CDR3 DNA sequence: TGTGCCAGTAGTATCAGGTCTGGGGGGGGTTACAATGAGCAGTTCTTC.

CDR3 loop: CASSVGIGETQYF. DNA of the CDR3: TGTGCCAGCAGTGTAGGAATCGGGGAGACCCAGTACTTC. The rearrangement joins TRBV6-4 to TRBJ2-5; D is ambiguous. The CDR3 length is 13 residues. CDR1 is MRHNA and CDR2 is SNTAGT in the germline V gene. V lost 4 bases and J 5 bases, leaving 11 bases between the germline ends.

This clone was seen a single time. The gene calls are TRBV28 and TRBJ2-7; D is unresolved. V was pared by 6 bases and J by 0 bases, with 12 bases between. This CDR3 spans 14 amino acids. Germline CDR1 MDHEN, CDR2 SYDVKM. The DNA for the CDR3 is TGTGCCAGCAGATCCTACGCAAGCTCCTACGAGCAGTACTTC. Amino acid sequence: CASRSYASSYEQYF.

This chain uses TRBV6-1 with TRBJ1-5, with D perhaps TRBD1 (5 bases). The CDR3 covers 16 residues. The germline V and J ends were trimmed by 2 bases and 2 bases, with 13 bases remaining between them. Germline assignment: CDR1 MNHNS and CDR2 SASEGT. CDR3: CASSETSSGGNQPQHF. The CDR3 DNA reads TGTGCCAGCAGTGAAACTTCATCGGGGGGCAATCAGCCCCAGCATTTT.

For the CDR3, the DNA is TGTGCCAGCAGCTTGGCTTGGGGGGATGGCGCCTACGAGCAGTACTTC. As protein: CASSLAWGDGAYEQYF. The chain couples TRBV5-5 to TRBJ2-7, with D perhaps matching TRBD2 (6 bases). The CDR3 has 16 amino acids. V lost 0 bases, J lost 2 bases, and 15 bases lay in between. Germline-derived CDR1 and CDR2 are SGHKS and YYEKEE (reference sequence).

This clone appeared a few times. The genes are TRBV5-5 and TRBJ2-7; no firm D call. This CDR3 has 14 amino acids. The V end was cut by 0 bases, the J end by 2 bases, with 9 bases between. CDR1 and CDR2 (germline): SGHKS, YYEKEE (reference sequence). CDR3 coding DNA: TGTGCCAGCAGCTTGGCTACAGCAACCTACGAGCAGTACTTC. This gives the protein CASSLATATYEQYF.

This clone was seen more than once but under ten times. The rearrangement uses TRBV7-2 and TRBJ2-1, with 8 nucleotides matching TRBD1. The V and J ends lost 7 bases and 1 base, in that order; junction bases with no gene match: 3. CDR3 length equals 14 residues. Germline assignment: CDR1 SGHTA and CDR2 FQGNSA. The CDR3 DNA reads TGTGCCAGCACTGACAGGGGATCCTACAATGAGCAGTTCTTC. It translates to CASTDRGSYNEQFF.

This clone came up a few times. The chain recombines TRBV15 with TRBJ2-6, with 7 positions matching TRBD1. The CDR3 sequence is 15 residues long. Trimming removed 5 bases from V and 4 bases from J; junction bases left unmatched: 5. CDR1 is LNHNV, CDR2 YYDKDF, per germline (reference sequence). CDR3 DNA sequence: TGTGCCACCAGCGCCAGGGGGTCCGGGGCCAACGTCCTGACTTTC. This translates into CATSARGSGANVLTF. Using reference TRBV15 and TRBJ2-6 for the parts outside the CDR3, the full variable domain is DAMVIQNPRYQVTQFGKPVTLSCSQTLNHNVMYWYQQKSSQAPKLLFHYYDKDFNNEADTPDNFQSRRPNTSFCFLDIRSPGLGDTAMYLCATSARGSGANVLTFGAGSRLTVL.

The J gene is TRBJ1-4, the V gene TRBV7-2; 11 nucleotides line up with TRBD1. V was pared by 6 bases and J by 7 bases, with 13 bases of the junction left unmatched. The CDR3 contains 17 residues. Germline CDR1 reads SGHTA; CDR2 reads FQGNSA. This CDR3 reads CASRRGDRGYLGEKLFF. CDR3 sequence (DNA): TGTGCCAGCAGACGTGGGGACAGGGGGTATTTAGGTGAAAAACTGTTTTTT. The full variable domain, with the rest looked up from reference TRBV7-2 and TRBJ1-4, is GAGVSQSPSNKVTEKGKDVELRCDPISGHTALYWYRQSLGQGLEFLIYFQGNSAPDKSGLPSDRFSAERTGGSVSTLTIQRTQQEDSAVYLCASRRGDRGYLGEKLFFGSGTQLSVL.

The chain links TRBV28 to TRBJ2-2; D perhaps matches TRBD1 (6 bases). The CDR3 is 14 amino acids. The V and J ends lost 4 bases and 1 base respectively, with 7 bases between them. CDR1 and CDR2 (germline): MDHEN, SYDVKM. CDR3 protein: CASSSGQNTGELFF. CDR3 coding DNA: TGTGCCAGCAGTTCGGGACAGAACACCGGGGAGCTGTTTTTT. The full variable domain, its missing parts supplied by reference TRBV28 and TRBJ2-2, is DVKVTQSSRYLVKRTGEKVFLECVQDMDHENMFWYRQDPGLGLRLIYFSYDVKMKEKGDIPEGYSVSREKKERFSLILESASTNQTSMYLCASSSGQNTGELFFGEGSRLTVL.

The J gene is TRBJ2-5, the V gene TRBV30, with TRBD2 matching 7 bases. The CDR3 covers 14 residues. V lost 5 bases, J lost 4 bases, and 10 bases stayed unmatched. The germline V gene has CDR1 GTSNPN and CDR2 SVGIG (reference sequence). As DNA, the CDR3 is TGTGCCTGGGCTGAGGGAGCGGGGTTAGAGACCCAGTACTTC. Its translation is CAWAEGAGLETQYF.

This rearrangement joins TRBV18 to TRBJ2-3; possible D gene TRBD1, 5 bases. V was shortened by 4 bases and J by 2 bases, with 13 bases between the two germline ends. CDR1 KGHSH and CDR2 LQKENI come from the germline V gene. This CDR3 has 15 amino acids. CDR3 loop: CASSLDAGYTDTQYF. In nucleotides, the CDR3 is TGTGCCAGCTCACTGGACGCAGGGTACACAGATACGCAGTATTTT.

This clone was detected once. The chain has TRBV7-9 and TRBJ1-5; D is uncertain. Germline V gene data show CDR1 as SEHNR and CDR2 as FQNEAQ (reference sequence). V lost 7 bases, J lost 4 bases, and 11 bases lay in between. The CDR3 has 13 amino acids. The CDR3, as DNA: TGTGCCAGCACCGTAGGAGATAATCAGCCCCAGCATTTT. It yields the protein CASTVGDNQPQHF. Supplemented by reference TRBV7-9 and TRBJ1-5, the full variable domain reads DTGVSQNPRHKITKRGQNVTFRCDPISEHNRLYWYRQTLGQGPEFLTYFQNEAQLEKSRLLSDRFSAERPKGSFSTLEIQRTEQGDSAMYLCASTVGDNQPQHFGDGTRLSIL.

This chain uses TRBV14 with TRBJ2-2; TRBD2 matches at 9 bases. Germline values: CDR1 SGHDN, CDR2 FVKESK. The CDR3 is 14 residues long. After removal of 6 bases from V and 4 bases from J, the junction contained 3 bases not matched to a gene. As DNA, the CDR3 is TGTGCCAGCAGGAGTAGCGGGGGCACCGGGGAGCTGTTTTTT. This encodes CASRSSGGTGELFF.

In its sample, this clone was seen a few times. The chain joins TRBV4-3 to TRBJ2-3, with 8 nucleotides matching TRBD2. In germline, CDR1 is LGHNA, CDR2 YSLEER. The CDR3 has 16 residues. V shed 0 bases and J 6 bases; nucleotides not matched to a gene: 8. CDR3 nucleotide sequence: TGCGCCAGCAGCCAAGATTCTCGGGGGGGCTGGGATACGCAGTATTTT. Protein: CASSQDSRGGWDTQYF.

This sequence joins TRBV4-2 and TRBJ2-6; the D gene is possibly TRBD1 (5 bases). CDR3 size: 21 residues. Germline CDR1 and CDR2: LGHNA and YNFKEQ. Deletions cut 4 bases from V and 3 bases from J, with 28 bases between. The CDR3 coding sequence is TGTGCCAGCAGCCCCCTTTTGATCCAGGGCATAGGTTCTGGTGGGGCCAACGTCCTGACTTTC. Translating gives CASSPLLIQGIGSGGANVLTF.

The chain uses TRBV4-2 and TRBJ2-5, with D possibly matching TRBD1 (5 bases). The assigned J gene may be wrong: the sequence end matches TRBJ2-7 better. The CDR3 loop spans 14 amino acids. CDR1 LGHNA and CDR2 YNFKEQ come from the germline V gene. DNA for the CDR3: TGTGCCAGCAGCCAAGATGACAGCTCCTACGAGCAGTACTTC. Residues: CASSQDDSSYEQYF.

The V call is TRBV25-1, the J call TRBJ1-1; D is ambiguous. Deletions cut 2 bases from V and 2 bases from J, with 6 bases between. The CDR3 length is 13 residues. The germline V gene has CDR1 MGHDK and CDR2 SYGVNS. CDR3 sequence (DNA): TGTGCCAGCAGTGAACGGGGTAACACTGAAGCTTTCTTT. This gives the protein CASSERGNTEAFF.

The chain uses TRBV6-5 and TRBJ2-1, with D maybe TRBD2 (5 bases). The CDR3 sequence is 14 residues long. Germline lookup yields CDR1 MNHEY and CDR2 SVGAGI. Trimming stripped 0 bases from V and 2 bases from J, with 5 bases between. The CDR3 loop is CASSYSGTYNEQFF. The CDR3 nucleotides read TGTGCCAGCAGTTACTCCGGGACCTACAATGAGCAGTTCTTC.